This T cell receptor (beta chain) emerged from a study of sequential checkpoint blockade in melanoma. Study-level information: Maintenance nivolumab came after either treatment sequence.

The protocol was immunoSEQ multiplex PCR, while the TCRdb copy is restricted to in-frame clones and leaves out a portion. This table has under 9,500 clones, roughly 57% appearing once. The treatment: randomized to nivolumab then ipilimumab (arm A) or the reverse (arm B). V shed 8 bases and J 6 bases; nucleotides not matched to a gene: 8. Germline lookup yields CDR1 MNHEY and CDR2 SVGAGI. This CDR3 contains 13 residues. The chain combines TRBV6-5 with TRBJ2-3, with TRBD2 identical over 7 bases. The sequenced sample was CD8+ T cells sorted from blood (inferred from file names), obtained from a patient given nivolumab and ipilimumab in sequence. This clonotype originated in a human donor with melanoma. The CDR3: CASSVGGVDTQYF. DNA for the CDR3: TGTGCCAGCTCCGTGGGAGGGGTGGATACGCAGTATTTT.